The clone carrying this T cell receptor (beta chain) has a count of ten or more. Its antigen is as yet unknown. The data belong to a study of blood T cells in healthy people across ages. Findings and limits, study-wide: One million T cells yielded diversity estimates that were considered underestimates. A strong correlation was seen between TCR beta diversity and naive T cell percentage. Lack of knowledge of donor CMV status possibly confounded expanded clonotype changes.

This CDR3 spans 16 amino acids. Trimming cost V 5 bases and J 2 bases, with 18 bases left between them. Germline lookup yields CDR1 SGHTA and CDR2 FQGTGA. PCR was performed a second time for about 6 to 12 cycles using a sample-barcoded 5' primer and a J-beta primer mix. Unique molecular identifiers of 12 random nucleotides labeled each cDNA. MiXCR, applied by TCRdb to the 5' RACE reads, yields one record per CDR3 protein. The sample records 900,000 to 950,000 distinct CDR3 sequences, 25% to 30% being singletons. These data were likewise used in another study, on T cells of mothers and their children.

The chain employs TRBV7-3 and TRBJ2-5; D possibly uses TRBD1 or TRBD2 (5 bases each). The material sequenced was blood. This sequence originates from a woman aged 40 to 55 in good health. Here the CDR3 reads CASSQEPGAPQETQYF. CDR3 DNA: TGTGCCAGCAGCCAAGAACCCGGGGCCCCGCAAGAGACCCAGTACTTC.